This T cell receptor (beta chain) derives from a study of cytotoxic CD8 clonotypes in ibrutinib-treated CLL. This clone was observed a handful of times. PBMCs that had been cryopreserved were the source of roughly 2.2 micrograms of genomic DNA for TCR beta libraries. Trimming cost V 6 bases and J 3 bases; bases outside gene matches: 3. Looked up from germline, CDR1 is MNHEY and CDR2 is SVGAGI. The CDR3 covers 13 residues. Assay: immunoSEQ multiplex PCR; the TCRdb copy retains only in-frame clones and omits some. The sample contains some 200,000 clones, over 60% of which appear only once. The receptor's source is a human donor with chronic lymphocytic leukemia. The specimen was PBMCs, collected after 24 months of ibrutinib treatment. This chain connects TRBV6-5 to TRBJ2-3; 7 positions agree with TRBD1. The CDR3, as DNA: TGTGCCAGCAGAGGACAGGTGACAGATACGCAGTATTTT. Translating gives CASRGQVTDTQYF.